This TCR beta chain was captured in a study of T cell repertoires in cytomegalovirus infection. For the study at large: TCR beta signatures that were public indicated CMV infection and matching HLA type.

MiXCR, run by TCRdb on the reads, gives a single entry per CDR3 protein. Altogether under 90,000 distinct CDR3 sequences are present, 40% to 50% being singletons, with the ten largest covering 90% to 95%. This clonotype has just a few counts. What it recognizes is unknown. The study's findings and limits: Cumulated frequencies of public TCR beta families served to identify carriers of CMV plus the relevant HLA. HLA-C-restricted CMV-specific TCR beta clonotypes were dominant in the ex vivo response.

The source is a human donor in good health (CMV status not recorded). Some clones in this sample may be carry-over from other donors' samples. Source: CD8+ T cells from cultured PBMCs, taken from culture after CMV antigen stimulation.

The CDR3 nucleotides read TGTGCCAGCTCTAGAGGGGGGTCGCCCCAGCATTTT. Translating gives CASSRGGSPQHF. The chain is built from TRBV7-9 and TRBJ1-5, with D tentatively TRBD1 (6 bases). CDR3 size: 12 residues. From germline, CDR1 is SEHNR and CDR2 FQNEAQ (reference sequence). The ends were cut back, 8 bases at V and 9 bases at J, with 14 bases in the middle. The full variable domain, rest sourced from reference TRBV7-9 and TRBJ1-5, is DTGVSQNPRHKITKRGQNVTFRCDPISEHNRLYWYRQTLGQGPEFLTYFQNEAQLEKSRLLSDRFSAERPKGSFSTLEIQRTEQGDSAMYLCASSRGGSPQHFGDGTRLSIL.